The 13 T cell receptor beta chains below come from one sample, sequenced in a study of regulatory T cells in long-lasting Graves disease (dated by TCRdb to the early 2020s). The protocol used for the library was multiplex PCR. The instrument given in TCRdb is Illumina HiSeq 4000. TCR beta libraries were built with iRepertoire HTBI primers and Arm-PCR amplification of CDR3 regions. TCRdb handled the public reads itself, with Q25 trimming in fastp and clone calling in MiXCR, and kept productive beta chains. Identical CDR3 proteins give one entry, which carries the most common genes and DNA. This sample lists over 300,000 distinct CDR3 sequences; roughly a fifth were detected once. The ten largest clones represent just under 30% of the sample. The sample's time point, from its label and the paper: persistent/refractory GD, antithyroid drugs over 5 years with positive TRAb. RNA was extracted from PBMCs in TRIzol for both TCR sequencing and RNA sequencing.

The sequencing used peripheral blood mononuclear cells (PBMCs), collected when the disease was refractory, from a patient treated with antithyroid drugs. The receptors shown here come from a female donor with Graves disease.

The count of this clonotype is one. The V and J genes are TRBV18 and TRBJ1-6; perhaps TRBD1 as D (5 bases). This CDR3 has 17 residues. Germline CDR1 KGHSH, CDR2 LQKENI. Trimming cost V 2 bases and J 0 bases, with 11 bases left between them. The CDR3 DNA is TGTGCCAGCTCACCAGAGGGACCTAGCTCCTATAATTCACCCCTCCACTTT. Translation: CASSPEGPSSYNSPLHF.

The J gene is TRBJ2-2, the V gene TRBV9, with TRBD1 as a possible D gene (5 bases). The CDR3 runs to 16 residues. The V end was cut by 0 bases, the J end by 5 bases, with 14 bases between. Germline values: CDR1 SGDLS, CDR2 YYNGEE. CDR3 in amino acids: CASSVGGREGTGELFF. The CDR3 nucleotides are TGTGCCAGCAGCGTAGGGGGCAGGGAAGGGACCGGGGAGCTGTTTTTT.

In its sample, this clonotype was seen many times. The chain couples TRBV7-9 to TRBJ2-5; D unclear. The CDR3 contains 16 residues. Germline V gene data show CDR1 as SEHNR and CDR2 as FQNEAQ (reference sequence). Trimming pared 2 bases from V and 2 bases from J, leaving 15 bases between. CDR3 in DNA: TGTGCCAGCAGCTTAATGAAGGGTTTAGGGCAAGAGACCCAGTACTTC. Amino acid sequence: CASSLMKGLGQETQYF.

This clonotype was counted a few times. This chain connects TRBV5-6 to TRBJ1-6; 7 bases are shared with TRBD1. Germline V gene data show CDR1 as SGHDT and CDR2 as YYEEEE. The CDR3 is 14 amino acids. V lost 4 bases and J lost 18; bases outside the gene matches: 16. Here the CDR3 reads CASSRDRTLTSSHF. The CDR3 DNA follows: TGTGCCAGCAGCCGGGACAGAACTTTAACCTCGAGCCACTTT.

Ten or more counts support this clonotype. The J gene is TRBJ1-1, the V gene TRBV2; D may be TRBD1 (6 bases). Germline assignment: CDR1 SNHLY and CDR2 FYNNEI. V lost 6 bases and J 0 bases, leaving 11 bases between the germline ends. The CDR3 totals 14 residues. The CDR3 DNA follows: TGTGCCAGCAGGGGGACAACCCTGAACACTGAAGCTTTCTTT. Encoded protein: CASRGTTLNTEAFF.

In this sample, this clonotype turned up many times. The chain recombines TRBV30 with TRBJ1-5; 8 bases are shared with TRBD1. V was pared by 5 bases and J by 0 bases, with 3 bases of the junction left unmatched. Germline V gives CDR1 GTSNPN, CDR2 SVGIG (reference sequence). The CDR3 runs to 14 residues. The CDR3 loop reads CAWCGQGSNQPQHF. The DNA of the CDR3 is TGTGCCTGGTGCGGACAGGGTAGCAATCAGCCCCAGCATTTT.

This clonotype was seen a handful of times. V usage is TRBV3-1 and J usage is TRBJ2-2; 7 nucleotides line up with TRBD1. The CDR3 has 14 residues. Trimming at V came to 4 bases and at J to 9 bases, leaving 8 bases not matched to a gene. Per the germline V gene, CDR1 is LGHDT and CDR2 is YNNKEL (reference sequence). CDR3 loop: CASSLQGSIRELFF. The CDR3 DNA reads TGTGCCAGCAGCCTACAGGGGTCGATCAGGGAGCTGTTTTTT. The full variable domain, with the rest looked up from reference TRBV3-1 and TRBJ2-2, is DTAVSQTPKYLVTQMGNDKSIKCEQNLGHDTMYWYKQDSKKFLKIMFSYNNKELIINETVPNRFSPKSPDKAHLNLHINSLELGDSAVYFCASSLQGSIRELFFGEGSRLTVL.

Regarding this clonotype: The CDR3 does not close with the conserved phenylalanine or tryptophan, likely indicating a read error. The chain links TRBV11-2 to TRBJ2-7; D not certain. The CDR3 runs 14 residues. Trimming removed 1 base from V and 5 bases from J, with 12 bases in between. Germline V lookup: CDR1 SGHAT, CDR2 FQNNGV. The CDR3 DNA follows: TGTGCCAGCAGCTTAGGGTTTAGTAACCACGAGCAGTACCTC. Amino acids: CASSLGFSNHEQYL.

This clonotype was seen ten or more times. CDR3 amino acids: CASSWDVAYEQYF. The DNA for the CDR3 is TGTGCCAGCAGTTGGGACGTAGCCTACGAGCAGTACTTC. V gene TRBV12-3 or TRBV12-4 combines with J gene TRBJ2-7, with D perhaps being TRBD1 or TRBD2 (5 bases each). The germline V and J ends were trimmed by 4 bases and 2 bases, with 9 bases remaining between them. This CDR3 contains 13 residues.

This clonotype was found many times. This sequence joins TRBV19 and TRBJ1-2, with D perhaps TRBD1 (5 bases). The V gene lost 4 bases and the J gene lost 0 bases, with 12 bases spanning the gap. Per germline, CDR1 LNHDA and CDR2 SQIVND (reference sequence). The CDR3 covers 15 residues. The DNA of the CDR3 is TGTGCCAGTAGTACTTGGGACCTCGCTAACTATGGCTACACCTTC. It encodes CASSTWDLANYGYTF.

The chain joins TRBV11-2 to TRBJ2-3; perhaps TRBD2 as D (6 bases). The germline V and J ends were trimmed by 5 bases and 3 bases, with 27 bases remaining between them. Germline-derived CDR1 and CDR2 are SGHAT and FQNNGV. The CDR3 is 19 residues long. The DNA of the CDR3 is TGTGCCAGCAGCACGGGCGCGCGGGGACTGTTCGCTTCGACAGATACGCAGTATTTT. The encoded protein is CASSTGARGLFASTDTQYF.

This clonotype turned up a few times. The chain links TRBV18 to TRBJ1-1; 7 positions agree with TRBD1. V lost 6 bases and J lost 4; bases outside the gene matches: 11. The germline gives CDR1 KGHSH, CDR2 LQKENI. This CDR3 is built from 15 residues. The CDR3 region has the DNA TGTGCCAGCTCCGGCCAGGGGGGCCTGGGCACTGAAGCTTTCTTT. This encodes CASSGQGGLGTEAFF.

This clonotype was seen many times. CDR3 in amino acids: CASSFDKGRDRTPFETQYF. The CDR3 DNA follows: TGTGCCAGCAGTTTCGATAAAGGCCGGGACAGGACTCCCTTTGAGACCCAGTACTTC. The V gene is TRBV28, the J gene TRBJ2-5; TRBD1 matches 8 bases. CDR3 length equals 19 residues. From germline, CDR1 is MDHEN and CDR2 SYDVKM. With 3 bases clipped from V and 5 bases from J, the junction kept 20 bases outside the gene matches.